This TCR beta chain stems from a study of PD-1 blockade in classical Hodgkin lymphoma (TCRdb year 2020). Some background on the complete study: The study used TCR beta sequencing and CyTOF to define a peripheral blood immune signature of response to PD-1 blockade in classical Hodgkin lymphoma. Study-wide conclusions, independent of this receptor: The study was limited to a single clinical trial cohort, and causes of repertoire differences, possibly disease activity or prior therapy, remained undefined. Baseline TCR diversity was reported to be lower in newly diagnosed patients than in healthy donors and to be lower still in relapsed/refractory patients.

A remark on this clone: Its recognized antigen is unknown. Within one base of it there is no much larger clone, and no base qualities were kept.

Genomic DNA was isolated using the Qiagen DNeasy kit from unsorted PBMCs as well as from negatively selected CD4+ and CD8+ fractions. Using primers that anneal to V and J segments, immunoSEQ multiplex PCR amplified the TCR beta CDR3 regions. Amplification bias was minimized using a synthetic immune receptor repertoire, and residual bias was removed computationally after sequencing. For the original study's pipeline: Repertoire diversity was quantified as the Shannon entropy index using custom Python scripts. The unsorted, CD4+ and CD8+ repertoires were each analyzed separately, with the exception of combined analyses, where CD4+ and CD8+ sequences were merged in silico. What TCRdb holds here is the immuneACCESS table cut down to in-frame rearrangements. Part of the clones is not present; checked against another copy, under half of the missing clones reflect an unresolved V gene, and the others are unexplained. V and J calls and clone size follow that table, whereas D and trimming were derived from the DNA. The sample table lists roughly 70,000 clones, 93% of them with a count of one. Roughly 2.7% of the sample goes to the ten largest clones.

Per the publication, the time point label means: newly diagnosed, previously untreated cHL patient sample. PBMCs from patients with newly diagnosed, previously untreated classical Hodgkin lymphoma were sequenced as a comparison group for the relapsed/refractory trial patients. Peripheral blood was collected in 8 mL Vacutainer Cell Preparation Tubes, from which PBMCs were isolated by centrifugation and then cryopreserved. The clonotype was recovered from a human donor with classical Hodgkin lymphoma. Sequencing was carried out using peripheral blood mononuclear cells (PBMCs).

In nucleotides, the sequence is TGTGCCATCAGTGAGTCGAAGGTAAACAATCAGCCCCAGCATTTT. It encodes CAISESKVNNQPQHF. Recombination joined TRBV10-3 with TRBJ1-5, with no reliable assignment of the D segment. V lost 0 bases and J lost 3 bases; the stretch between them is 9 bases long. CDR1 is given as ENHRY and CDR2 as SYGVKD, both from the germline V gene. From the cysteine up to the phenylalanine, the CDR3 has a length of 15 residues. Kept here is only the CDR3 DNA, which spans 45 bases and is read in frame from base 1.